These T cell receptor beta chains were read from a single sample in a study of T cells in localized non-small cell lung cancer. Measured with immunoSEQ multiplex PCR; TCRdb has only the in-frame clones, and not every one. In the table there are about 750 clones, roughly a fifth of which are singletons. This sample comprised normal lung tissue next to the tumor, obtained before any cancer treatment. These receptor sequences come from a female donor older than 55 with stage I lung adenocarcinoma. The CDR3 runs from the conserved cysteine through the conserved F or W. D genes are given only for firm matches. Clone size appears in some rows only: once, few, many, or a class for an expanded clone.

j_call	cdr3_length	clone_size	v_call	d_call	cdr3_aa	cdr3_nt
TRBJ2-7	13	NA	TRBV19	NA	CASSKGMAYEQYF	TGTGCCAGTAGTAAGGGGATGGCCTACGAGCAGTACTTC
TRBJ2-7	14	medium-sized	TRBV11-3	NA	CASSSAPGPYEQYF	TGTGCCAGCAGCTCCGCACCAGGGCCCTACGAGCAGTACTTC
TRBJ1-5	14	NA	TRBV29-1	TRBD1	CSVVEGAGGQPQHF	TGCAGCGTTGTAGAGGGGGCCGGTGGTCAGCCCCAGCATTTT
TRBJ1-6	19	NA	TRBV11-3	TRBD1	CASSFGGQGSFGYNSPLHF	TGTGCCAGCAGCTTCGGTGGACAGGGATCGTTTGGCTATAATTCACCCCTCCACTTT
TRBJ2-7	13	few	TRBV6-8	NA	CASRRVGSYEQYF	TGTGCCAGCAGACGGGTAGGGTCCTACGAGCAGTACTTC
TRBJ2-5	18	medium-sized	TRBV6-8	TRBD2	CASSSGTSGGPWQETQYF	TGTGCCAGCAGTTCCGGGACTAGCGGGGGCCCGTGGCAAGAGACCCAGTACTTC
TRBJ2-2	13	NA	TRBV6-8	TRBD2	CASSWDYRGELFF	TGTGCCAGCAGCTGGGACTATCGCGGGGAGCTGTTTTTT
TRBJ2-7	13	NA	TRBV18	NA	CASSPEGPYEQYF	TGTGCCAGCTCACCAGAAGGACCCTACGAGCAGTACTTC
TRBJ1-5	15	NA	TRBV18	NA	CASSYEQLSNQPQHF	TGTGCCAGCTCATATGAGCAACTTAGCAATCAGCCCCAGCATTTT
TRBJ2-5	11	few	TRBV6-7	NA	CASRLGETQYF	TGTGCCAGCAGACTGGGAGAGACCCAGTACTTC
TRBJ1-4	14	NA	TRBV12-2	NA	CAGGSRGTNEKLFF	TGTGCCGGTGGGTCGCGGGGGACTAATGAAAAACTGTTTTTT
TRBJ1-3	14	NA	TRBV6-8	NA	CASSSTGGGNTIYF	TGTGCCAGCAGTTCGACCGGCGGTGGAAACACCATATATTTT
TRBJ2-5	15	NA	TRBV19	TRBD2	CASTGTSGDQETQYF	TGTGCCAGCACTGGGACTAGCGGGGACCAAGAGACCCAGTACTTC
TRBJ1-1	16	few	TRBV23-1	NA	CASSQAYGLGGTEAFF	TGCGCCAGCAGCCAAGCCTACGGGCTGGGGGGGACTGAAGCTTTCTTT
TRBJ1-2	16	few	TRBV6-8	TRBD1	CASSPGTGGWDYGYTF	TGTGCCAGCAGTCCCGGGACAGGGGGCTGGGACTATGGCTACACCTTC
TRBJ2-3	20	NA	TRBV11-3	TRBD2	CASSLRLAGGPRTFTDTQYF	TGTGCCAGCAGCTTAAGGTTAGCGGGAGGGCCTCGAACCTTCACAGATACGCAGTATTTT
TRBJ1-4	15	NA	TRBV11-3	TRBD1	CASSSRQGEGEKLFF	TGTGCCAGCAGCTCCAGACAGGGGGAAGGGGAAAAACTGTTTTTT
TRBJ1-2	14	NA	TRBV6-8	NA	CASSSGGSNYGYTF	TGTGCCAGCAGCTCCGGTGGGTCTAACTATGGCTACACCTTC
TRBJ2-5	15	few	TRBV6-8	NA	CASSYLGLEGETQYF	TGTGCCAGCAGTTACCTAGGACTCGAGGGCGAGACCCAGTACTTC
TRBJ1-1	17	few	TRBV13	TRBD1	CASSLVQGDYLNTEAFF	TGTGCCAGCAGCTTAGTTCAGGGGGACTACTTGAACACTGAAGCTTTCTTT
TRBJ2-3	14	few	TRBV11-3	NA	CASSLEGGTDTQYF	TGTGCCAGCAGCTTAGAGGGGGGCACAGATACGCAGTATTTT
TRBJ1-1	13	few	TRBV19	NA	CASTIQGGAEAFF	TGTGCCAGTACCATACAGGGAGGGGCTGAAGCTTTCTTT
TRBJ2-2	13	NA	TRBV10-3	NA	CAISESPTGELFF	TGTGCCATCAGTGAGTCACCTACCGGGGAGCTGTTTTTT
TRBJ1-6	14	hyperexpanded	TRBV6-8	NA	CASSLYVVDSPLHF	TGTGCCAGCAGTCTTTACGTCGTCGATTCACCCCTCCACTTT
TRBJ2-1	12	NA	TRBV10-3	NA	CAISERDNEQFF	TGTGCCATCAGTGAGAGGGACAATGAGCAGTTCTTC
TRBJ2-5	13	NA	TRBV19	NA	CASSRRGPETQYF	TGTGCCAGTAGTCGTCGCGGACCAGAGACCCAGTACTTC
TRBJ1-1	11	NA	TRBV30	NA	CAWTQAGSAFF	TGTGCCTGGACCCAAGCAGGGTCAGCTTTCTTT
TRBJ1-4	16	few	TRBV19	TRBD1	CASSTTGGLPNEKLFF	TGTGCCAGTAGTACGACAGGGGGCCTCCCAAATGAAAAACTGTTTTTT
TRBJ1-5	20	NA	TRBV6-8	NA	CASSPLHRENRAYSNQPQHF	TGTGCCAGCAGTCCCCTACACAGGGAAAATAGGGCATATAGCAATCAGCCCCAGCATTTT
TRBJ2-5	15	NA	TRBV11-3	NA	CASSSRGAGLGTQYF	TGTGCCAGCAGCTCCCGGGGGGCCGGTTTGGGGACCCAGTACTTC
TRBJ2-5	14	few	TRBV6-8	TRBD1	CASSYSGTAETQYF	TGTGCCAGCAGTTACTCGGGGACAGCTGAGACCCAGTACTTC
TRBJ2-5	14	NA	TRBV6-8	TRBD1	CASRRQGSQETQYF	TGTGCCAGCAGAAGACAGGGGTCCCAAGAGACCCAGTACTTC
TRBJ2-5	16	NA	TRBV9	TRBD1	CASSLLGQGGQETQYF	TGTGCCAGCAGCTTACTGGGACAGGGTGGTCAAGAGACCCAGTACTTC
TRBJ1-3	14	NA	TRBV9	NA	CASSAGTSGNTIYF	TGTGCCAGCAGCGCCGGGACTTCTGGAAACACCATATATTTT
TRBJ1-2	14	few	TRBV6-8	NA	CASSYSQGVYGYTF	TGTGCCAGCAGTTACTCACAGGGTGTCTATGGCTACACCTTC
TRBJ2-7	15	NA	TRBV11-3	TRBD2	CASSIVGLAGREQYF	TGTGCCAGCAGCATAGTTGGACTAGCCGGGCGCGAGCAGTACTTC
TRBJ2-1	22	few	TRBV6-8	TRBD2	CASSYSVPGLAGGPSPYNEQFF	TGTGCCAGCAGTTACTCTGTACCGGGACTAGCGGGAGGGCCCTCCCCCTACAATGAGCAGTTCTTC
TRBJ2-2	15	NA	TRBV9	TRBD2	CASGLSGGNTGELFF	TGTGCCAGCGGACTGAGCGGGGGAAACACCGGGGAGCTGTTTTTT
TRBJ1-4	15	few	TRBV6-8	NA	CASSPEILTNEKLFF	TGTGCCAGCAGTCCCGAGATTCTAACTAATGAAAAACTGTTTTTT
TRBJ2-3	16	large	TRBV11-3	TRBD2	CASSLGLAGGTDTQYF	TGTGCCAGCAGCTTGGGTTTAGCGGGGGGTACAGATACGCAGTATTTT
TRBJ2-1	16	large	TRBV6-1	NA	CASSEGGGGSYNEQFF	TGTGCCAGCAGTGAAGGAGGGGGGGGCTCCTACAATGAGCAGTTCTTC